The present T cell receptor (beta chain) was sequenced within a study of blood T cells in healthy people across ages (dated by TCRdb to the mid-2010s). With respect to the entire study: Template switching captured roughly one uniquely barcoded TCR beta cDNA molecule per two T cells in model experiments. Using deep sequencing normalized with unique cDNA molecular identifiers, the study measured how TCR beta repertoire diversity changes with age. The donors were split into four age groups: young (average around 16 years), middle-aged (roughly 39), aged (roughly 68) and long-lived (roughly 80). To avoid experimental bias, donors of different ages were distributed randomly across sequencing lanes. Using the same blood draw, the study looked at two additional independent replicas of 1 million unique cDNA reads for two donors, one aged 18 to 30 and the other aged 80 or older. Overall study outcomes, separate from this receptor: Estimates of total diversity from one million sequenced T cells were regarded as lower bounds and underestimates. Observed TCR beta diversity per million T cells fell roughly linearly with age, and a significant reduction was already apparent by age roughly 40. Compared with the aged group, more naive CD4+ T cells, fewer expanded clones and increased TCR diversity were shown by the long-lived group, suggesting age selection. The CMV infection status of donors was not known, potentially confounding age-related changes in expanded clonotypes. Conclusive comparison of naive and antigen-experienced compartments was prevented by the profiling of bulk unsorted PBMCs. The percentage of naive T cells measured by flow cytometry correlated strongly with observed TCR beta diversity.

The library relied on 5' RACE. This sample was sequenced with an Illumina HiSeq 2500. A second PCR of about 6 to 11 cycles was performed with a sample-barcoded 5' primer and a J-beta primer mix. A unique molecular identifier was introduced onto each TCR beta cDNA molecule by a template-switch 5' adaptor carrying 12 random nucleotides. At least 2.5 million CDR3-containing paired-end reads were obtained from each sample. The Mint cDNA synthesis kit, primed by a TRBC-specific oligonucleotide, was used to synthesize first-strand cDNA from all RNA. Following uracil-DNA glycosylase treatment, a first 18-cycle PCR with universal primers M1SS and BC2_uni_R was performed on all cDNA. The source study handled its data this way. For normalization, 1 million high-quality reads, each with a distinct molecular identifier, were randomly selected from each sample. Reads with shared molecular identifiers were discarded instead of being binned into consensus sequences. CDR3 identification, clonotype clustering and error correction used MiTCR with a Q25 quality threshold and the strictest error-elimination algorithm. A nonparametric unseen species model with Euler transformation was used to estimate a lower bound on total TCR beta diversity. TCRdb reran the public reads through fastp at Q25 and MiXCR, keeping productive beta chains. Every distinct CDR3 protein forms one entry, paired with its most common genes and DNA. The V and J calls here are based on TCRdb, not the publication. The sample table records 1.6 million or so distinct CDR3 sequences; 34% of these occur just once. Around 11% of the sample is taken by the ten largest.

The CDR3 numbers 13 residues from cysteine through phenylalanine. Only the CDR3 DNA is retained, 39 bases long and in frame from the first base. Taken from the germline V gene (reference sequence), the CDR1 and CDR2 loops are LGHDT and YNNKEL. Trimming costs V 4 bases and J 2 bases, and their ends lie 9 bases apart. The approximately 39 donors, aged roughly 6 to 95 years, were systemically healthy Caucasian individuals from Russia. Each donor gave around 9 milliliters of peripheral blood, collected into EDTA-treated Vacutainer tubes. PBMCs were isolated by Ficoll-Paque density-gradient centrifugation, with at least 6 million obtained per sample. Total RNA was extracted from PBMCs with Trizol reagent, with at least 5.5 micrograms obtained per sample. Naive CD45RAhigh/CD27high T cell percentages were measured by flow cytometry on a PBMC aliquot from every donor. Remarks on this clonotype: The antigen it recognizes is unknown. No much larger clone is present one base from it, and per-base qualities are unavailable.

Sequencing used blood. The sequence is built from TRBV3-1 and TRBJ2-7; perhaps TRBD2 is the D gene, with 5 bases matching. The receptor was derived from a woman between 25 and 40 years old in good health. DNA sequence: TGTGCCAGCAGCCGGGAGATTACCTACGAGCAGTACTTC. Protein translation: CASSREITYEQYF.